Below are 27 T cell receptor beta chains sequenced from a single sample in a study of shared clonotypes between healthy human individuals. Only CD45RO-negative cells positively selected for CCR7 counted as naive CD8 cells, so terminally differentiated effector memory CD45RA+ cells were excluded. Sequencing used immunoSEQ multiplex PCR; TCRdb keeps in-frame clones, though not all of them. This table holds over 2,000,000 clones, roughly 93% found once. Source material: naive CD8+ T cells from PBMCs. Receptors originate from a man aged 18 to 29 in good health. Some clones in this sample may be carry-over from other donors' samples.

The chain is built from TRBV2 and TRBJ1-1; 7 bases are shared with TRBD1. Unmatched junction bases numbered 11, after V lost 6 bases and J lost 1 base. Germline CDR1 is SNHLY and CDR2 is FYNNEI. This CDR3 spans 16 amino acids. The CDR3 region has the DNA TGTGCCAGCAGCGCGTATACGACAGGGAAGAACACTGAAGCTTTCTTT. This encodes CASSAYTTGKNTEAFF.

The genes are TRBV27 and TRBJ2-3; 8 positions match TRBD2. After removal of 5 bases from V and 1 base from J, the junction contained 11 bases not matched to a gene. This CDR3 has 17 residues. Germline V gene lookup returns CDR1 MNHEY and CDR2 SMNVEV (reference sequence). DNA for the CDR3: TGTGCCAGCAGTCGCAAGGTAGGACTAGCCGGCACAGATACGCAGTATTTT. Amino acids: CASSRKVGLAGTDTQYF.

The chain has TRBV9 and TRBJ2-1; 11 nucleotides agree with TRBD2. The CDR3 runs to 16 residues. Germline V lookup: CDR1 SGDLS, CDR2 YYNGEE. Trimming cost V 4 bases and J 5 bases; bases outside gene matches: 8. For the CDR3, the DNA is TGTGCCAGCAGCCCTCATCCGGGACTAGCGGACAATGAGCAGTTCTTC. This sequence encodes CASSPHPGLADNEQFF.

J is TRBJ2-1 and V is TRBV2; 7 nucleotides line up with TRBD1. Per the germline V gene, CDR1 is SNHLY and CDR2 is FYNNEI. The junction had 5 bases not matched to a gene; V was cut back by 5 bases and J by 4 bases. The CDR3 is 14 amino acids. This CDR3 is CASSLRTGYNEQFF. As DNA, the CDR3 is TGTGCCAGCAGTTTAAGGACAGGTTACAATGAGCAGTTCTTC.

This clone was recorded once. The chain has TRBV19 and TRBJ2-4; 8 bases are a match to TRBD1. This CDR3 comprises 16 residues. Germline V gene sequence: CDR1 LNHDA, CDR2 SQIVND (reference sequence). Trimming removed 3 bases from V and 3 bases from J; junction bases left unmatched: 7. The CDR3 loop is CASSMDREFGKNIQYF. CDR3 coding DNA: TGTGCCAGTAGTATGGACAGGGAATTTGGCAAAAACATTCAGTACTTC.

This clone appeared a single time. The V call is TRBV29-1, the J call TRBJ2-5, with a tentative D call TRBD2 (6 bases). The DNA end is a closer match to TRBJ2-7, so the J assignment may be wrong. This CDR3 has 15 amino acids. Per the germline V gene, CDR1 is SQVTM and CDR2 is ANQGSEA. CDR3 DNA sequence: TGCAGCGTTGTATGGTGGGGGACTGACGCCTACGAGCAGTACTTC. It yields the protein CSVVWWGTDAYEQYF.

The rearrangement links TRBV19 to TRBJ2-2; maybe TRBD2 (6 bases). Germline V gene sequence: CDR1 LNHDA, CDR2 SQIVND (reference sequence). Trimming left V 0 bases short and J 1 base short, with 9 bases between. The CDR3 is 16 amino acids. CDR3 region: CASSIDQGGNTGELFF. Here the CDR3 DNA reads TGTGCCAGTAGTATAGATCAGGGAGGGAACACCGGGGAGCTGTTTTTT.

The gene calls are TRBV7-9 and TRBJ1-5, with a tentative D call TRBD1 (5 bases). Germline CDR1 reads SEHNR; CDR2 reads FQNEAQ (reference sequence). This CDR3 region has 17 residues. V was cut by 5 bases and J by 7 bases, with 24 bases left in between. The CDR3 sequence: CASSKGVRSGYLQPQHF. The CDR3 nucleotides read TGTGCCAGCAGCAAAGGGGTCAGGTCTGGGTATCTCCAGCCCCAGCATTTT.

This chain connects TRBV13 to TRBJ2-1; D ambiguous. This CDR3 is 12 amino acids long. V shed 4 bases and J shed 8 bases, with 9 bases lying between them. Germline V gene data show CDR1 as PRHDT and CDR2 as FYEKMQ (reference sequence). This CDR3 is CASSSKEDEQFF. CDR3 bases: TGTGCCAGCAGCTCCAAGGAAGATGAGCAGTTCTTC.

The chain combines TRBV27 with TRBJ1-5; D may be TRBD1 (5 bases). CDR3 size: 18 residues. Looked up from germline, CDR1 is MNHEY and CDR2 is SMNVEV (reference sequence). Trimming removed 0 bases at V and 5 bases at J, with 20 bases between. The CDR3 sequence is CASSLSRQGMILDQPQHF. The CDR3 DNA follows: TGTGCCAGCAGTTTATCGAGGCAGGGTATGATTTTGGATCAGCCCCAGCATTTT.

The CDR3 sequence: CASSEDTGGFDTGELFF. The CDR3 nucleotides are TGTGCCAGCAGTGAAGATACAGGGGGCTTCGACACCGGGGAGCTGTTTTTT. The chain employs TRBV25-1 and TRBJ2-2; TRBD1 matches at 9 bases. The CDR3 is 17 amino acids. V lost 2 bases to trimming and J lost 3 bases; unmatched junction nucleotides: 7. Looked up from germline, CDR1 is MGHDK and CDR2 is SYGVNS.

The J gene is TRBJ2-2, the V gene TRBV13; possibly TRBD1 or TRBD2 for D (6 bases each). The germline V gene encodes CDR1 PRHDT and CDR2 FYEKMQ (reference sequence). V lost 5 bases to trimming and J lost 4 bases, with 11 bases between them. This CDR3 has 14 amino acids. The CDR3 nucleotides are TGTGCCAGCAGCCGGGGGCGCGGCACCGGGGAGCTGTTTTTT. Its translation is CASSRGRGTGELFF. The whole variable domain, filled in from reference TRBV13 and TRBJ2-2, reads AAGVIQSPRHLIKEKRETATLKCYPIPRHDTVYWYQQGPGQDPQFLISFYEKMQSDKGSIPDRFSAQQFSDYHSELNMSSLELGDSALYFCASSRGRGTGELFFGEGSRLTVL.

The genes are TRBV10-3 and TRBJ2-1; D not certain. The ends were cut back, 5 bases at V and 9 bases at J, with 17 bases in the middle. Per germline, CDR1 ENHRY and CDR2 SYGVKD. The CDR3 is 14 amino acids. In DNA form, the CDR3 reads TGTGCCATCAGTCAGACTCGCCCCTTTTTTGAGCAGTTCTTC. This codes for CAISQTRPFFEQFF.

This clone was seen a few times. This chain's CDR3 is CAWRTIEAFF. The CDR3 coding sequence is TGTGCCTGGCGTACCATTGAAGCTTTCTTT. The chain recombines TRBV30 with TRBJ1-1; D unresolved. The CDR3 length is 10 residues. CDR1 is GTSNPN and CDR2 is SVGIG in the germline V gene (reference sequence). Trimming stripped 5 bases from V and 7 bases from J, with 8 bases between.

Regarding this clone: Distinct nucleotide sequences in the sample also encode this CDR3. This chain links TRBV10-1 with TRBJ2-7; D unclear. Trimming took off 3 bases at V and 3 bases at J, with 3 bases between the two ends. This CDR3 has 11 amino acids. CDR1 and CDR2 from the germline V gene are WNHNN and SYGVQD (reference sequence). The chain's CDR3 is CASSDGYEQYF. For the CDR3, the DNA is TGCGCCAGCAGTGACGGCTACGAGCAGTACTTC.

This clone appeared a few times. Within the sample, other DNA sequences also encode this same CDR3. The J gene is TRBJ1-1, the V gene TRBV30; the match to TRBD1 covers 8 bases. Trimming cost V 0 bases and J 4 bases; bases outside gene matches: 4. In germline, CDR1 is GTSNPN, CDR2 SVGIG (reference sequence). The length of the CDR3 is 14 residues. CDR3 nucleotide sequence: TGTGCCTGGAGTGTGGGAACAGGGGGCACTGAAGCTTTCTTT. Translating gives CAWSVGTGGTEAFF. The full variable domain, its missing parts supplied by reference TRBV30 and TRBJ1-1, is SQTIHQWPATLVQPVGSPLSLECTVEGTSNPNLYWYRQAAGRGLQLLFYSVGIGQISSEVPQNLSASRPQDRQFILSSKKLLLSDSGFYLCAWSVGTGGTEAFFGQGTRLTVV.

This clone was recorded only once. The rearrangement joins TRBV5-4 to TRBJ2-1; TRBD2 agrees at 12 bases. The germline gives CDR1 SGHNT, CDR2 YYREEE (reference sequence). This CDR3 has 17 residues. V lost 0 bases, J lost 6 bases, and 7 bases stayed unmatched. DNA for the CDR3: TGTGCCAGCAGCTTGGAGGCTAGCGGGAGGGTGGGCAATGAGCAGTTCTTC. This codes for CASSLEASGRVGNEQFF. Looking up the rest from reference TRBV5-4 and TRBJ2-1 gives the full variable domain: ETGVTQSPTHLIKTRGQQVTLRCSSQSGHNTVSWYQQALGQGPQFIFQYYREEENGRGNFPPRFSGLQFPNYSSELNVNALELDDSALYLCASSLEASGRVGNEQFFGPGTRLTVL.

This clone was counted a single time. This rearrangement joins TRBV5-1 to TRBJ2-7; the D gene is possibly TRBD1 (5 bases). The germline V and J ends were trimmed by 7 bases and 3 bases, with 11 bases remaining between them. CDR3 length equals 12 residues. The germline V gene encodes CDR1 SGHRS and CDR2 YFSETQ. This CDR3 reads CASGAEDYEQYF. As DNA, the CDR3 is TGCGCCAGCGGGGCAGAAGACTACGAGCAGTACTTC. Full variable domain (outside the CDR3, taken from reference TRBV5-1 and TRBJ2-7): KAGVTQTPRYLIKTRGQQVTLSCSPISGHRSVSWYQQTPGQGLQFLFEYFSETQRNKGNFPGRFSGRQFSNSRSEMNVSTLELGDSALYLCASGAEDYEQYFGPGTRLTVT.

This clone is a singleton in its sample. The chain recombines TRBV28 with TRBJ1-6; TRBD1 agrees at 9 bases. Germline assignment: CDR1 MDHEN and CDR2 SYDVKM. J was trimmed by 7 bases and V by 5 bases; bases with no gene match: 3. The CDR3 is made up of 14 amino acids. The CDR3 nucleotides read TGTGCCAGCAGTACAGGGGGCAGGAATTCACCCCTCCACTTT. Translated: CASSTGGRNSPLHF.

The chain links TRBV7-2 to TRBJ2-3; TRBD2 agrees at 10 bases. CDR1 and CDR2 from the germline V gene are SGHTA and FQGNSA. This CDR3 comprises 15 residues. The junction had 3 bases not matched to a gene; V was cut back by 4 bases and J by 2 bases. The CDR3 DNA reads TGTGCCAGCAGCTGGGGGACTAGCGACACAGATACGCAGTATTTT. This codes for CASSWGTSDTDTQYF.

The rearrangement links TRBV27 to TRBJ2-3; D not certain. The CDR3 spans 14 residues. Germline loops: CDR1 MNHEY, CDR2 SMNVEV (reference sequence). Trimming stripped 2 bases from V and 8 bases from J, with 14 bases between. CDR3 nucleotide sequence: TGTGCCAGCAGTTTAGGGTCCCGAATGGGTACGCAGTATTTT. Translated: CASSLGSRMGTQYF.

The rearrangement uses TRBV19 and TRBJ2-7, with no clear D. The V gene's germline CDR1 is LNHDA and CDR2 SQIVND (reference sequence). Trimming took off 1 base at V and 4 bases at J, with 8 bases between the two ends. This CDR3 spans 13 amino acids. The CDR3 is CASSIGLGYEQYF. CDR3 DNA: TGTGCCAGTAGTATAGGTCTGGGGTACGAGCAGTACTTC. Drawing the rest from reference TRBV19 and TRBJ2-7, the complete variable domain is DGGITQSPKYLFRKEGQNVTLSCEQNLNHDAMYWYRQDPGQGLRLIYYSQIVNDFQKGDIAEGYSVSREKKESFPLTVTSAQKNPTAFYLCASSIGLGYEQYFGPGTRLTVT.

The chain employs TRBV29-1 and TRBJ2-5, with D maybe TRBD1 (7 bases). Trimming took off 3 bases at V and 4 bases at J, with 15 bases between the two ends. The CDR3 runs to 14 residues. In germline, CDR1 is SQVTM, CDR2 ANQGSEA. The CDR3 region is CSVDGGTVGETQYF. Here the CDR3 DNA reads TGCAGCGTTGACGGCGGGACAGTTGGAGAGACCCAGTACTTC.

V and J are TRBV7-6 and TRBJ1-2, with 7 nucleotides matching TRBD1. V was clipped by 5 bases and J by 8 bases; unmatched bases: 8. The CDR3 length is 13 residues. Looked up from germline, CDR1 is SGHVS and CDR2 is FNYEAQ. The DNA for the CDR3 is TGTGCCAGCAGCCTTTCCAGGGGGGGCGGCTACACCTTC. The encoded protein is CASSLSRGGGYTF.

This sequence joins TRBV7-9 and TRBJ2-1; D possibly corresponds to TRBD2 (5 bases). The CDR3 has 14 residues. The germline gives CDR1 SEHNR, CDR2 FQNEAQ (reference sequence). Between the trimmed V and J ends, which lost 6 bases and 3 bases, there was a span of 12 bases. This CDR3 reads CASRFNGNYNEQFF. The CDR3 DNA sequence: TGTGCCAGCAGATTCAACGGGAACTACAATGAGCAGTTCTTC.

The chain employs TRBV5-4 and TRBJ1-3; D remains unclear. The germline gives CDR1 SGHNT, CDR2 YYREEE (reference sequence). The V and J ends lost 3 bases and 5 bases respectively, with 12 bases between them. The CDR3 extends over 14 amino acids. The CDR3 DNA reads as TGTGCCAGCAGCTCTCAATCAACCAGAAACACCATATATTTT. Its protein is CASSSQSTRNTIYF.

Points on this clone: The sample holds other DNA sequences that translate to the same CDR3. The rearrangement uses TRBV7-8 and TRBJ2-7; TRBD1 aligns across 9 bases. In germline, CDR1 is SGHVS, CDR2 FQNEAQ. The J segment lost 4 bases and the V segment lost 4 bases, leaving 5 bases of the junction unmatched. The CDR3 runs 14 residues. The CDR3 DNA is TGTGCCAGCAGCTCACTGGGACAGGGTTACGAGCAGTACTTC. This gives the protein CASSSLGQGYEQYF.